The following is a T cell receptor beta chain sequence with its context. Its specificity is unknown. The length of the CDR3 is 16 residues. Germline-derived CDR1 and CDR2 are SGHRS and YFSETQ. Trimming took off 0 bases at V and 0 bases at J, with 10 bases between the two ends. The data were obtained in a study of neurological immune-mediated disorders. The method for making cDNA was 5'RACE, and it used 10-nucleotide random UMIs. Sequencing runs each generated in excess of 190 million TCR-beta sequences derived from 15-18 subjects. Via MiXCR, TCRdb re-called the 5' RACE reads, giving one row per CDR3 protein. This table holds 15,000 to 20,000 distinct CDR3 sequences, less than 25% found once. Study-wide points: Patients with HTLV-1-associated myelopathy had the highest level of TCR clonal expansion, whereas patients with multiple sclerosis had the lowest level, falling beneath the level found in healthy controls.

PBMCs stored at -80 C, 2 million in total, were the source of the unsorted libraries. Sequencing used PBMCs. This sequence was found in a man aged 50 to 59 in good health. The genes are TRBV5-1 and TRBJ2-1; perhaps TRBD2 as D (6 bases). CDR3 region: CASSLGDSNSYNEQFF. The CDR3 bases are TGCGCCAGCAGCTTGGGGGACTCCAACTCCTACAATGAGCAGTTCTTC.